This paragraph covers one T cell receptor beta chain sequence. These data originate in a study of OX40 agonist ivuxolimab in advanced cancers. The method was immunoSEQ multiplex PCR; TCRdb's version includes in-frame clones alone and lacks a portion of them. This table has 65,000 to 90,000 clones, about 89% appearing once. The CDR3 length is 13 residues. The V gene lost 4 bases and the J gene lost 7 bases, with 11 bases spanning the gap. CDR1 is MNHEY and CDR2 is SMNVEV in the germline V gene (reference sequence). The source of this sequence is an adult with an advanced solid tumor such as melanoma, head and neck, liver or kidney cancer. Sequencing used CD4+ or CD8+ T cells sorted from blood, obtained in a trial of the OX40 agonist ivuxolimab. V gene TRBV27 combines with J gene TRBJ2-1; D unresolved. Here the CDR3 reads CASSWFSGNEQFF. The CDR3 DNA sequence: TGTGCCAGCAGTTGGTTTAGTGGTAATGAGCAGTTCTTC.